The sequence of this T cell receptor (beta chain) was determined in a study of T cell responses to AZD1222 COVID-19 vaccine. A remark on this clone: Its antigen is not known.

The V end lost 2 bases, the J end lost 6 bases, and 4 bases lay between the germline ends. The CDR3 is made up of 11 amino acids. Here immunoSEQ multiplex PCR was the method, and the copy in TCRdb shows in-frame clones only, minus some. The table lists about 160,000 clones, 80% to 90% of them singletons. Whole-study findings and limits: In a largely white British group with more females than males, clonal diversity was possibly underestimated. When two AZD1222 doses had been given, Spike-specific TCR breadth and depth rose. At 160-218 and 743-854, vaccine-associated CD4 TCRs were dominant, and they spanned spike.

This chain connects TRBV12-3 or TRBV12-4 to TRBJ1-1; D is unresolved. The clonotype comes from an adult in good health. The specimen was peripheral blood, collected on day 0 of AZD1222 vaccination. The CDR3 sequence: CASSLLAEAFF. Written as DNA, the CDR3 is TGTGCCAGCAGTTTATTGGCTGAAGCTTTCTTT.